Following are 17 T cell receptor beta chains from one sample sequenced in a study of spatial heterogeneity in lung cancer. This sample's time point: sample taken at primary tumor resection. Unsorted whole RNA of tumor, nontumor lung or frozen PBMC was sequenced. Via MiXCR, TCRdb re-called the 5' RACE reads, giving one row per CDR3 protein. The data hold more than 9,000 distinct CDR3 sequences, with over 15% observed a single time. The sequenced sample was PBMCs, obtained at surgery. These receptor sequences come from a male donor with early-stage non-small cell lung cancer.

This clonotype was counted only a few times. The J gene is TRBJ2-1, the V gene TRBV20-1; D gene uncertain. This CDR3 spans 12 amino acids. The germline V gene encodes CDR1 DFQATT and CDR2 SNEGSKA (reference sequence). Trimming took off 3 bases at V and 1 base at J, with 4 bases between the two ends. CDR3 sequence: CSASGSYNEQFF. The CDR3 DNA reads as TGCAGTGCTAGCGGTTCCTACAATGAGCAGTTCTTC.

The genes are TRBV25-1 and TRBJ2-5; tentative D call: TRBD2 (6 bases). Germline lookup yields CDR1 MGHDK and CDR2 SYGVNS. The CDR3 spans 14 residues. V gave up 7 bases and J gave up 7 bases, with 19 bases separating them. CDR3 sequence reads: CASTDAGRGGTQYF. The CDR3 bases are TGTGCCAGCACCGATGCAGGCCGGGGAGGGACCCAGTACTTC.

This clonotype is categorized as medium-sized (0.01 to 0.1%). This chain joins TRBV29-1 and TRBJ2-1; TRBD2 matches at 7 bases. CDR3 length: 17 amino acids. Germline trimming cut 2 bases from V and 3 bases from J; bases unmatched to any gene: 13. The germline gives CDR1 SQVTM, CDR2 ANQGSEA. The CDR3 nucleotides are TGCAGCGTTGAAATAGGGCTGCGGGAGAGTTTCTACAATGAGCAGTTCTTC. The encoded protein is CSVEIGLRESFYNEQFF.

This clonotype was counted many times. This chain joins TRBV28 and TRBJ2-4, with D hard to call. V lost 2 bases, J lost 5 bases, and 10 bases lay in between. The CDR3 totals 14 residues. CDR1 MDHEN and CDR2 SYDVKM come from the germline V gene. CDR3 in amino acids: CASSLPNPQNIQYF. CDR3 sequence (DNA): TGTGCCAGCAGTTTACCCAACCCCCAAAACATTCAGTACTTC.

The chain carries TRBV29-1 and TRBJ1-5; D call uncertain. There are 12 residues in the CDR3. V shed 4 bases and J shed 3 bases, with 7 bases lying between them. The germline V gene encodes CDR1 SQVTM and CDR2 ANQGSEA. The CDR3 is CSVGVHNQPQHF. The DNA for the CDR3 is TGCAGCGTTGGTGTTCACAATCAGCCCCAGCATTTT.

This clonotype was observed a handful of times. This chain connects TRBV24-1 to TRBJ2-1; 7 bases map to TRBD2. The CDR3 is 15 residues long. Germline V gene data show CDR1 as KGHDR and CDR2 as SFDVKD. The trim removed 1 base at V and 9 bases at J, leaving 8 bases unmatched. This chain's CDR3 is CATSDFRLAGGEQFF. In nucleotides, the CDR3 is TGTGCCACCAGTGATTTTCGACTAGCTGGAGGTGAGCAGTTCTTC.

This rearrangement joins TRBV5-4 to TRBJ2-1, with 7 bases fitting TRBD1. The germline V gene has CDR1 SGHNT and CDR2 YYREEE (reference sequence). Losses at the gene ends were 3 bases for V and 9 bases for J; bases not matched to a gene: 6. The CDR3 consists of 13 residues. CDR3 sequence: CASSSIRQGEQFF. CDR3 nucleotides: TGTGCCAGCAGCTCCATCAGACAGGGTGAGCAGTTCTTC. The full variable domain, rest sourced from reference TRBV5-4 and TRBJ2-1, is ETGVTQSPTHLIKTRGQQVTLRCSSQSGHNTVSWYQQALGQGPQFIFQYYREEENGRGNFPPRFSGLQFPNYSSELNVNALELDDSALYLCASSSIRQGEQFFGPGTRLTVL.

V and J are TRBV29-1 and TRBJ1-6, with D unclear. Per germline, CDR1 SQVTM and CDR2 ANQGSEA. The CDR3 covers 13 residues. V was pared by 7 bases and J by 7 bases, with 14 bases between. CDR3 nucleotides: TGCAGCGCCCAGAACGGTTTCAATTCACCCCTCCACTTT. It translates to CSAQNGFNSPLHF.

This clonotype was recorded at least ten times. The chain joins TRBV6-1 to TRBJ1-3; no clear D gene. The CDR3 loop spans 18 amino acids. V was cut by 6 bases and J by 3 bases, with 24 bases left in between. The V gene's germline CDR1 is MNHNS and CDR2 SASEGT. In DNA, the CDR3 is TGTGCCAGCAGCTACCGGCGCCTGGATATGGGTAGTGGAAACACCATATATTTT. It codes for CASSYRRLDMGSGNTIYF.

This clonotype was observed many times. V usage is TRBV5-1 and J usage is TRBJ1-1; D not certain. The V end lost 2 bases, the J end lost 2 bases, and 10 bases lay between the germline ends. CDR3 length equals 14 residues. Germline V lookup: CDR1 SGHRS, CDR2 YFSETQ. The CDR3 DNA reads as TGCGCCAGCAGCTTCTCACAGTTCAACACTGAAGCTTTCTTT. Protein: CASSFSQFNTEAFF.

This clonotype showed up just a few times. The gene calls are TRBV12-3 or TRBV12-4 and TRBJ2-3, with D perhaps being TRBD1 or TRBD2 (5 bases each). This CDR3 spans 14 amino acids. Between the trimmed V and J ends, which lost 4 bases and 2 bases, there was a span of 10 bases. In nucleotides, the CDR3 is TGTGCCAGCAGTTATTCGGGGCTCACAGATACGCAGTATTTT. Its translation is CASSYSGLTDTQYF.

This rearrangement joins TRBV11-2 to TRBJ1-1, with 7 bases lining up with TRBD1. V lost 4 bases to trimming and J lost 0 bases; unmatched junction nucleotides: 11. Germline V gives CDR1 SGHAT, CDR2 FQNNGV. The CDR3 extends over 17 amino acids. CDR3 DNA sequence: TGTGCCAGCAGCTCCCCCCCTCCTAGGGGGCTGAACACTGAAGCTTTCTTT. Translating gives CASSSPPPRGLNTEAFF.

This clonotype was recorded a few times. The gene calls are TRBV5-4 and TRBJ1-1; 8 positions agree with TRBD1. The CDR3 is 14 residues long. The junction had 9 bases not matched to a gene; V was cut back by 4 bases and J by 7 bases. From germline, CDR1 is SGHNT and CDR2 YYREEE (reference sequence). CDR3 in amino acids: CASSPPGGFVEAFF. The DNA for the CDR3 is TGTGCCAGCAGCCCGCCAGGGGGCTTCGTTGAAGCTTTCTTT.

V and J are TRBV6-1 and TRBJ1-5; the D gene is possibly TRBD1 (6 bases). The CDR3 length is 15 residues. CDR1 and CDR2 (germline): MNHNS, SASEGT. Trimming cost V 5 bases and J 0 bases, with 11 bases left between them. CDR3 region: CASSRNRVSNQPQHF. CDR3 nucleotides: TGTGCCAGCAGTAGAAACAGGGTTAGCAATCAGCCCCAGCATTTT.

The chain recombines TRBV5-1 with TRBJ2-7; D unclear. Germline values: CDR1 SGHRS, CDR2 YFSETQ. Trimming took 0 bases from V and 3 from J, leaving 10 bases between them. CDR3 length: 14 residues. CDR3 sequence reads: CASSLGASIYEQYF. The CDR3 DNA follows: TGCGCCAGCAGCTTGGGGGCCAGTATCTACGAGCAGTACTTC.

There are many counts of this clonotype. The chain recombines TRBV5-4 with TRBJ2-3, with D unclear. The ends were cut back, 1 base at V and 0 bases at J, with 9 bases in the middle. Germline V lookup: CDR1 SGHNT, CDR2 YYREEE (reference sequence). The CDR3 runs to 15 residues. This CDR3 reads CASSLTQTSTDTQYF. CDR3 nucleotides: TGTGCCAGCAGCTTGACGCAGACTAGCACAGATACGCAGTATTTT. Filled out from reference TRBV5-4 and TRBJ2-3, the complete variable domain reads ETGVTQSPTHLIKTRGQQVTLRCSSQSGHNTVSWYQQALGQGPQFIFQYYREEENGRGNFPPRFSGLQFPNYSSELNVNALELDDSALYLCASSLTQTSTDTQYFGPGTRLTVL.

As regards this clonotype: A much larger clone differs from this one at a single base, so this may be a read error. The J gene is TRBJ2-2, the V gene TRBV19; TRBD2 matches 11 bases. Germline assignment: CDR1 LNHDA and CDR2 SQIVND (reference sequence). J gave up 3 bases and V 5 bases, and 5 bases lay outside the gene matches. There are 16 residues in the CDR3. The CDR3 DNA reads TGTGCCAGTAGTTCCTCGGGACTAGCGGACACCGGGGAGCTGTTTTTT. This encodes CASSSSGLADTGELFF.